This T cell receptor (beta chain) stems from a study of identical twins. Study results and limitations: Recombination models fit unrelated individuals' TCR alpha sharing but underestimated twins'. Carriage of fewer insertions was seen in abundant cord blood beta clonotypes, whereas memory repertoires showed none. The degree of excess twin sharing was weaker in beta out-of-frame sequences.

V was cut by 6 bases and J by 3 bases, with 24 bases left in between. This CDR3 is 17 amino acids long. The germline V gene has CDR1 SQVTM and CDR2 ANQGSEA. Ten or more counts support this clonotype. Its matching antigen is unknown. TCRdb independently ran MiXCR on the 5' RACE reads; one entry per CDR3 protein. This sample has hundreds of thousands of distinct CDR3 sequences, with around an eighth found just once. This sample was also put to use in a study of yellow fever vaccine responses in identical twins.

The chain carries TRBV29-1 and TRBJ1-3; D may be TRBD1 (6 bases). Sequenced input: PBMCs. The origin of this receptor is a woman under 30 in good health. The CDR3, as DNA: TGCAGCGTCGTAGAACAGGGCGGCGCGCTTGTTGGAAACACCATATATTTT. The encoded protein is CSVVEQGGALVGNTIYF.